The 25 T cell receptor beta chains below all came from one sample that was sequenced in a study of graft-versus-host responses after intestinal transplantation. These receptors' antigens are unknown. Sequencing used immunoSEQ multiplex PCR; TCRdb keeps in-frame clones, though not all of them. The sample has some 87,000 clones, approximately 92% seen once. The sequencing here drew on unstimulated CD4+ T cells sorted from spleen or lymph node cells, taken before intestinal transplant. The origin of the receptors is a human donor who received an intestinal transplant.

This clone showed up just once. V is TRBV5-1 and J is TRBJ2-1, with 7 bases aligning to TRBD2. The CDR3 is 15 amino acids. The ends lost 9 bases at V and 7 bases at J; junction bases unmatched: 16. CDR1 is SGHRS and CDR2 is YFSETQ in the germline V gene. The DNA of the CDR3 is TGCGCCACCCAACTTCGGGCGGGAGAGGAGAATGAGCAGTTCTTC. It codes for CATQLRAGEENEQFF.

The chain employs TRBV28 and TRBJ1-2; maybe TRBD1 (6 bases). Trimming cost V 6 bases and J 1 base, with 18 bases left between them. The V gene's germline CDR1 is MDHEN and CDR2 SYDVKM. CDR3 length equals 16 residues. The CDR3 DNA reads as TGTGCCAGCAGCCCCCCGGACAGTCCTTTTAACTATGGCTACACCTTC. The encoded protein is CASSPPDSPFNYGYTF.

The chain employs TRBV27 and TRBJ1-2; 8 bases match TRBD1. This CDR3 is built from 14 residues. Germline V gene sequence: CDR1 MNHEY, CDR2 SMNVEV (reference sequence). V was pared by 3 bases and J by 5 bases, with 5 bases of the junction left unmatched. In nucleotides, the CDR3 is TGTGCCAGCAGTTTGCAGGGGGCGCAGTATGGCTACACCTTC. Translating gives CASSLQGAQYGYTF.

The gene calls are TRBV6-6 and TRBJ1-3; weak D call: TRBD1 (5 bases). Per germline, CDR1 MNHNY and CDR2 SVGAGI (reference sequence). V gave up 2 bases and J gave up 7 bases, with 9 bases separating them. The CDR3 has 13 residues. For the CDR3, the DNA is TGTGCCAGCAGTTACGGGGGTGGGAACACCATATATTTT. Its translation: CASSYGGGNTIYF.

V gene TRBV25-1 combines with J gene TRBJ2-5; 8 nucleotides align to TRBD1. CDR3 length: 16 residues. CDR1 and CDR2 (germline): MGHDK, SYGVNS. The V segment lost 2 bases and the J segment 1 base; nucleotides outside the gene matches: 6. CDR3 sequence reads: CASSEGGQASQETQYF. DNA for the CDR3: TGTGCCAGCAGTGAAGGGGGACAGGCCAGCCAAGAGACCCAGTACTTC.

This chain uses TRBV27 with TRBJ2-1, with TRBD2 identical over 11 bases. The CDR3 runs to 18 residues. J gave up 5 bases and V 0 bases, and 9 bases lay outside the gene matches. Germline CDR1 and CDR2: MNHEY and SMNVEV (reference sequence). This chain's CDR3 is CASSLSLQLAGVDNEQFF. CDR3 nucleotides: TGTGCCAGCAGTTTATCCCTCCAACTAGCGGGAGTAGACAATGAGCAGTTCTTC.

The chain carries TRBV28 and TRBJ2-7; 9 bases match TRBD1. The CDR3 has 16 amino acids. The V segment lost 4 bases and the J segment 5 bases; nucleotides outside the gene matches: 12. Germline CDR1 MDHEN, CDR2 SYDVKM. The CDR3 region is CASSSKSWTGEDEQYF. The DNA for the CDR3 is TGTGCCAGCAGTTCCAAGTCCTGGACAGGGGAGGACGAGCAGTACTTC.

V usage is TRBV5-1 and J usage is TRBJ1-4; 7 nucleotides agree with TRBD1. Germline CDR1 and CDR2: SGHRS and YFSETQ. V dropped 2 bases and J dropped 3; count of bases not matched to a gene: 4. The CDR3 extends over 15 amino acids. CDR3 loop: CASSFWGTANEKLFF. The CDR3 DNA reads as TGCGCCAGCAGCTTTTGGGGGACAGCTAATGAAAAACTGTTTTTT.

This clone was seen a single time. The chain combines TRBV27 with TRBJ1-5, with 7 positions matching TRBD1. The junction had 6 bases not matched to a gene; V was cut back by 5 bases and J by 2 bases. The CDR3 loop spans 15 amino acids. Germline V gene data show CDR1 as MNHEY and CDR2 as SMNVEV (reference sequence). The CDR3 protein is CASSPQGKGNQPQHF. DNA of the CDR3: TGTGCCAGCAGTCCACAGGGGAAGGGCAATCAGCCCCAGCATTTT.

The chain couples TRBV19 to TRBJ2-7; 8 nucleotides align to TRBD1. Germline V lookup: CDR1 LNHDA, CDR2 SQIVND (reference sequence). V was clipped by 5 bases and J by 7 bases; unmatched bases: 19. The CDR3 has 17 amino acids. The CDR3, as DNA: TGTGCCAGTAGTCCCGCCGGTGGGACAGGTAAAAGGAGGGAGCAGTACTTC. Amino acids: CASSPAGGTGKRREQYF.

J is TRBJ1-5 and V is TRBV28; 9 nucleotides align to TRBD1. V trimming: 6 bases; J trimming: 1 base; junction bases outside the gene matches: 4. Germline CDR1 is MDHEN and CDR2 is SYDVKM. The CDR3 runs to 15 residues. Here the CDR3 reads CASRGQGWSNQPQHF. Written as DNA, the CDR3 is TGTGCCAGCAGGGGACAGGGATGGAGCAATCAGCCCCAGCATTTT.

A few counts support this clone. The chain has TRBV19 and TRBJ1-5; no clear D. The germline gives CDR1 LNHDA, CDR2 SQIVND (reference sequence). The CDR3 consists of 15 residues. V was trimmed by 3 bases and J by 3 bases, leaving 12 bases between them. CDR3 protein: CASSIALQFNQPQHF. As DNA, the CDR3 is TGTGCCAGTAGTATCGCATTGCAGTTCAATCAGCCCCAGCATTTT.

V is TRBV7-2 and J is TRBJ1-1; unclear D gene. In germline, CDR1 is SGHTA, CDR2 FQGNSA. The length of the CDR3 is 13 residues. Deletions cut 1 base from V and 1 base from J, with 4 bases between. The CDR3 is CASSLDRNTEAFF. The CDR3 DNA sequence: TGTGCCAGCAGCTTAGACAGGAACACTGAAGCTTTCTTT.

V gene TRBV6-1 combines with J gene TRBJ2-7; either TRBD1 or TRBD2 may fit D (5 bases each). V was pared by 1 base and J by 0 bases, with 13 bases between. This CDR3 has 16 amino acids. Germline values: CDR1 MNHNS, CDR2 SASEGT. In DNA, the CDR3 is TGTGCCAGCAGTGAAGTATGGGGGTTACCCTCCTACGAGCAGTACTTC. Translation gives CASSEVWGLPSYEQYF.

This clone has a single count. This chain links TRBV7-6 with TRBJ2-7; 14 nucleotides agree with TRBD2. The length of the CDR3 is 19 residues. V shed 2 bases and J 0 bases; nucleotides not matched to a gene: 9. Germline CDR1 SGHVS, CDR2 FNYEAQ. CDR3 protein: CASSLTTGTSGSLSYEQYF. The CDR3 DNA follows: TGTGCCAGCAGCTTAACCACGGGGACTAGCGGGAGCCTCTCCTACGAGCAGTACTTC.

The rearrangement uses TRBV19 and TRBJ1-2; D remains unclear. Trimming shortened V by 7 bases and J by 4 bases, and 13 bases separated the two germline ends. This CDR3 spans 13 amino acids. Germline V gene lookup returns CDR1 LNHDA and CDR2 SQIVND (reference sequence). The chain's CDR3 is CASNYDTSYGYTF. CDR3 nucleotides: TGTGCCAGTAATTACGACACGTCCTATGGCTACACCTTC.

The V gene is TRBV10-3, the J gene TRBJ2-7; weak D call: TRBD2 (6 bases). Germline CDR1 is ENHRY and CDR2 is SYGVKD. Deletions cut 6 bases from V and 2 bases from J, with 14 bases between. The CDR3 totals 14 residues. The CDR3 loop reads CAISHLEGTYEQYF. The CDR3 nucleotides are TGTGCCATCAGCCACTTGGAGGGGACCTACGAGCAGTACTTC.

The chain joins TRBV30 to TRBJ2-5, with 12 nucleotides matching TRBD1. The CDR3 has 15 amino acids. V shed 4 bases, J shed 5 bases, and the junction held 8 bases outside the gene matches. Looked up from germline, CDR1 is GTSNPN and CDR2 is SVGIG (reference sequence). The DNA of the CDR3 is TGTGCCTGGACCCCCGGGACAGGGGGCGGCGAGACCCAGTACTTC. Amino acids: CAWTPGTGGGETQYF.

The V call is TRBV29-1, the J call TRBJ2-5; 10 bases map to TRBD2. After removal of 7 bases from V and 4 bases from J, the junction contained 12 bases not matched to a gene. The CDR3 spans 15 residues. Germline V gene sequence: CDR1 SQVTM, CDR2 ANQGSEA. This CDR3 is CSAWSQREGRETQYF. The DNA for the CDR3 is TGCAGCGCGTGGTCCCAGCGGGAGGGCCGAGAGACCCAGTACTTC. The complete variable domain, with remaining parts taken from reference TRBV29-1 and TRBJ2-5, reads SAVISQKPSRDICQRGTSLTIQCQVDSQVTMMFWYRQQPGQSLTLIATANQGSEATYESGFVIDKFPISRPNLTFSTLTVSNMSPEDSSIYLCSAWSQREGRETQYFGPGTRLLVL.

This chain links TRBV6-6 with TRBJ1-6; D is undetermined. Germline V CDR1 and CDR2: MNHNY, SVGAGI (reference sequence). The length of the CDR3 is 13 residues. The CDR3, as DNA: TGTGGCACGGGGAGGCCCAATAATTCACCCCTCCACTTT. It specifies CGTGRPNNSPLHF.

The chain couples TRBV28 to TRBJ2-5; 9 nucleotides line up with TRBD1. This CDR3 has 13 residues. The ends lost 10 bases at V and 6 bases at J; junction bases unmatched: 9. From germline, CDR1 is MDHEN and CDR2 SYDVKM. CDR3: CAIGGQGTKTQYF. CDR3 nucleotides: TGTGCCATTGGAGGACAGGGGACGAAGACCCAGTACTTC.

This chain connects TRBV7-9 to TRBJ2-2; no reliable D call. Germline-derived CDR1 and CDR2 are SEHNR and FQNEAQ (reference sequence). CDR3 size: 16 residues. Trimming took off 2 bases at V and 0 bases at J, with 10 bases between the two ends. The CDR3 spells CASSLRSSANTGELFF. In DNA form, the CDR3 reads TGTGCCAGCAGCTTACGGTCCAGCGCGAACACCGGGGAGCTGTTTTTT.

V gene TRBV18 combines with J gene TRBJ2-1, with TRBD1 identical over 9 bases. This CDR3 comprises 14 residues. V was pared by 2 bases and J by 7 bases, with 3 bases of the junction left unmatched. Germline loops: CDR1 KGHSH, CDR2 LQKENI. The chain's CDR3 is CASSPRQGVNEQFF. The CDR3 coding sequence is TGTGCCAGCTCACCAAGACAGGGGGTGAATGAGCAGTTCTTC.

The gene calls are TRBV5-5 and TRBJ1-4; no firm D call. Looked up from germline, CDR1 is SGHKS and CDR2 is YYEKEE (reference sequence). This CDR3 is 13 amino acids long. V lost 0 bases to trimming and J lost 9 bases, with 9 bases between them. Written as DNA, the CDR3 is TGTGCCAGCAGCTTGGAACAGCTTCAAAAACTGTTTTTT. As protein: CASSLEQLQKLFF.

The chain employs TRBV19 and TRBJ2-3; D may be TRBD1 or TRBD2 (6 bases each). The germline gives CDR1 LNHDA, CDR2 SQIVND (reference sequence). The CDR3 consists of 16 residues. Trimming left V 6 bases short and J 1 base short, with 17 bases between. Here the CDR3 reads CASRGAGRWGTDTQYF. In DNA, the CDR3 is TGTGCCAGTAGGGGGGCGGGACGATGGGGCACAGATACGCAGTATTTT.